Shown below are 16 T cell receptor beta chains from a single sample sequenced in a study of CD8 T cells in Susac syndrome. Reverse transcription of roughly 0.5 to 1 ug RNA was carried out with random hexamers. TCRdb recomputed calls from the immunoSEQ multiplex PCR reads with MiXCR, one row per CDR3 protein. Of 69,000 or so distinct CDR3 sequences in the sample, around 93% are singletons; the top ten hold roughly 0.22%. The material sequenced was CD8+ T cells from PBMCs. The source of these receptors is a human donor in good health.

The rearrangement links TRBV19 to TRBJ2-3; D is unresolved. With 8 bases removed from V and 2 bases from J, the gap between germline ends came to 23 bases. Germline V gives CDR1 LNHDA, CDR2 SQIVND (reference sequence). The CDR3 length is 17 residues. The CDR3 DNA sequence: TGTGCCAGTCCCCCGTCCGGACCTGGTCCTTCCACAGATACGCAGTATTTT. This codes for CASPPSGPGPSTDTQYF.

This rearrangement joins TRBV29-1 to TRBJ2-1, with D possibly TRBD1 on 6 matching bases. Trimming pared 0 bases from V and 2 bases from J, leaving 14 bases between. Germline V lookup: CDR1 SQVTM, CDR2 ANQGSEA. The CDR3 is 16 amino acids. DNA of the CDR3: TGCAGCGTTGAAGATGGTGGGGGCCCTACCTACAATGAGCAGTTCTTC. It is translated as CSVEDGGGPTYNEQFF.

The CDR3 sequence is CSVRGGPSYEQYF. The CDR3 bases are TGCAGCGTTAGGGGGGGTCCCTCCTACGAGCAGTACTTC. The V gene is TRBV29-1, the J gene TRBJ2-7, with D perhaps TRBD2 (7 bases). The CDR3 contains 13 residues. Germline-derived CDR1 and CDR2 are SQVTM and ANQGSEA. Trimming removed 5 bases at V and 0 bases at J, with 11 bases between.

This clonotype has a single count. The chain couples TRBV6-6 to TRBJ2-1, with a possible D match to TRBD1 (5 bases). The CDR3 is made up of 12 amino acids. CDR1 MNHNY and CDR2 SVGAGI come from the germline V gene (reference sequence). Trimming took 5 bases from V and 7 from J, leaving 9 bases between them. The CDR3 reads CASSQQVNEQFF. The CDR3 DNA sequence: TGTGCCAGCAGTCAACAGGTTAATGAGCAGTTCTTC.

The genes are TRBV7-9 and TRBJ2-5; D call uncertain. Trimming left V 1 base short and J 5 bases short, with 8 bases between. Germline V gene sequence: CDR1 SEHNR, CDR2 FQNEAQ (reference sequence). This CDR3 is built from 13 residues. CDR3 amino acids: CASSLVEWETQYF. In nucleotides, the CDR3 is TGTGCCAGCAGCTTAGTAGAGTGGGAGACCCAGTACTTC.

Turning to this clonotype: A read error is possible here, since a much larger clone lies one base away. The CDR3 does not close with the conserved phenylalanine or tryptophan, likely indicating a read error. V usage is TRBV7-9 and J usage is TRBJ2-2; 7 positions agree with TRBD1. Germline-derived CDR1 and CDR2 are SEHNR and FQNEAQ (reference sequence). The CDR3 has 16 residues. With V trimmed by 4 bases and J by 2 bases, 7 bases remained unmatched. The DNA of the CDR3 is TGTGCCAGCAGCTCTCCGGGGACAGATAACACCGGGGAGCTGTTTATT. This sequence encodes CASSSPGTDNTGELFI.

This clonotype was recorded once. J is TRBJ2-2 and V is TRBV11-3; D unresolved. The germline CDR1 and CDR2 sequences are SGHNT and YENEEA. V was cut by 8 bases and J by 1 base, with 8 bases left in between. This CDR3 spans 13 amino acids. The CDR3 DNA reads as TGTGCCAGCTGTGACCGGAACACCGGGGAGCTGTTTTTT. Its translation is CASCDRNTGELFF.

The chain carries TRBV5-6 and TRBJ2-2; TRBD1 is a possible D gene (6 bases). This CDR3 region has 15 residues. Per the germline V gene, CDR1 is SGHDT and CDR2 is YYEEEE. V was trimmed by 5 bases and J by 1 base, leaving 12 bases between them. CDR3 amino acids: CASRPTGLNTGELFF. The CDR3 bases are TGTGCCAGCAGACCTACAGGGTTGAACACCGGGGAGCTGTTTTTT.

CDR3 sequence: CASSQVLSNTEAFF. DNA of the CDR3: TGCGCCAGCAGCCAAGTTCTCTCGAACACTGAAGCTTTCTTT. The chain has TRBV4-3 and TRBJ1-1; D not resolved. The CDR3 has 14 residues. V was pared by 1 base and J by 1 base, with 7 bases between. Germline V CDR1 and CDR2: LGHNA, YSLEER.

The chain is built from TRBV12-3 or TRBV12-4 and TRBJ2-1, with a tentative D call TRBD1 (6 bases). The CDR3 contains 16 residues. Trimming took off 1 base at V and 4 bases at J, with 14 bases between the two ends. CDR3 in amino acids: CASSLEPGTFYNEQFF. As DNA, the CDR3 is TGTGCCAGCAGTTTAGAGCCAGGGACATTTTACAATGAGCAGTTCTTC.

The rearrangement uses TRBV7-9 and TRBJ2-5; possibly TRBD1 for D (7 bases). The CDR3 extends over 14 amino acids. Germline lookup yields CDR1 SEHNR and CDR2 FQNEAQ (reference sequence). The V end lost 4 bases, the J end lost 4 bases, and 13 bases lay between the germline ends. Here the CDR3 reads CASSSPGGGETQYF. The CDR3 nucleotides are TGTGCCAGCAGCTCCCCAGGGGGAGGAGAGACCCAGTACTTC.

The rearrangement links TRBV4-1 to TRBJ2-1, with a possible D match to TRBD2 (5 bases). The CDR3 contains 18 residues. Deletions cut 1 base from V and 6 bases from J, with 22 bases between. Germline assignment: CDR1 MGHRA and CDR2 YSYEKL. CDR3 in DNA: TGCGCCAGCAGCCAAGCGAGGGAAAGGAGCGGAGTCCTCAATGAGCAGTTCTTC. Protein: CASSQARERSGVLNEQFF.

This clonotype was seen a single time. The genes are TRBV13 and TRBJ1-6; D is undetermined. Germline values: CDR1 PRHDT, CDR2 FYEKMQ (reference sequence). The CDR3 runs to 13 residues. The V end was cut by 4 bases, the J end by 10 bases, with 11 bases between. The CDR3 DNA reads TGTGCCAGCAGCTCCCAAGGGAACTCACCCCTCCACTTT. It codes for CASSSQGNSPLHF.

The chain carries TRBV27 and TRBJ2-3; D call uncertain. This CDR3 has 13 amino acids. Germline V CDR1 and CDR2: MNHEY, SMNVEV (reference sequence). V gave up 8 bases and J gave up 6 bases, with 15 bases separating them. CDR3 sequence reads: CASGWPRGDTQYF. The DNA of the CDR3 is TGTGCCAGCGGTTGGCCCCGTGGTGATACGCAGTATTTT.

The chain uses TRBV4-1 and TRBJ1-2, with D perhaps TRBD1 (5 bases). Germline V gene sequence: CDR1 MGHRA, CDR2 YSYEKL. Trimming stripped 4 bases from V and 4 bases from J, with 16 bases between. The CDR3 is 15 amino acids. The CDR3 reads CASSPGTGVLYGYTF. The CDR3 bases are TGCGCCAGCAGCCCAGGAACAGGTGTTCTCTATGGCTACACCTTC.

The chain employs TRBV30 and TRBJ2-3; 8 bases are a match to TRBD2. Germline V gene lookup returns CDR1 GTSNPN and CDR2 SVGIG (reference sequence). This CDR3 has 14 amino acids. V lost 3 bases, J lost 3 bases, and 5 bases stayed unmatched. Here the CDR3 DNA reads TGTGCCTGGAGCAGGACTAGCAGGACAGATACGCAGTATTTT. Translating gives CAWSRTSRTDTQYF.